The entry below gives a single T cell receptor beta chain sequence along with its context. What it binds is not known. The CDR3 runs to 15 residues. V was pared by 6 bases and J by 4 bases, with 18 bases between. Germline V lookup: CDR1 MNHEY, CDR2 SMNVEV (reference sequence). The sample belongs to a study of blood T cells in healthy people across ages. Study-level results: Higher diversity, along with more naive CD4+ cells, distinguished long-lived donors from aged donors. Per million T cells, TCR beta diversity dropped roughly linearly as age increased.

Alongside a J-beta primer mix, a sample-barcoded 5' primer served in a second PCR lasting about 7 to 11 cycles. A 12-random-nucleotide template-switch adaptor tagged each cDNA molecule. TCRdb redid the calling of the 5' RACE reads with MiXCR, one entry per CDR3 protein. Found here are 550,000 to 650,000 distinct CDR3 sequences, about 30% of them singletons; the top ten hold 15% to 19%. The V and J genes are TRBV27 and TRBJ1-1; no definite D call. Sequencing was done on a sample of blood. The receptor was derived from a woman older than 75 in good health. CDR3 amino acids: CASSLLRGISTEAFF. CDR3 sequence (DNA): TGTGCCAGCAGCCTCCTGAGAGGGATTAGCACTGAAGCTTTCTTT.